The 14 T cell receptor beta chains below were found in one sample sequenced in a study of T cell responses to AZD1222 COVID-19 vaccine. Only in-frame clones appear in the TCRdb table, and some are missing; sequencing was by immunoSEQ multiplex PCR. The table lists some 180,000 clones, more than 90% of them singletons. Sequencing used peripheral blood, obtained 28 days after the second dose of the MenACWY control vaccine. Receptor source: an adult who received the MenACWY meningococcal vaccine as a control.

A single count supports this clone. The V gene is TRBV21-1, the J gene TRBJ2-2. TRBV21-1 is assigned pseudogene status. CDR3 length equals 16 residues. CDR3 DNA sequence: TGTGCCAGCAGCAAAGGTTGGGGGGCGCGTCACGGGGAGCTGTTTTTT. Translating it yields CASSKGWGARHGELFF.

V gene TRBV7-9 combines with J gene TRBJ1-1; D is undetermined. Germline lookup yields CDR1 SEHNR and CDR2 FQNEAQ (reference sequence). Trimming shortened V by 5 bases and J by 2 bases, and 15 bases separated the two germline ends. This CDR3 spans 15 amino acids. The CDR3 sequence: CASSRREALNTEAFF. The CDR3 nucleotides are TGTGCCAGCAGCCGAAGAGAGGCTCTCAACACTGAAGCTTTCTTT.

The V gene is TRBV21-1, the J gene TRBJ1-4; the listed D gene, TRBD1, was not tested against the DNA. TRBV21-1 represents a pseudogene. The CDR3 sequence is 15 residues long. Here the CDR3 reads CASSRTGGWAEKLFF. In nucleotides, the CDR3 is TGTGCCAGCAGCAGAACAGGGGGTTGGGCTGAAAAACTGTTTTTT.

This sequence joins TRBV5-1 and TRBJ2-7, with D uncertain. CDR3 size: 13 residues. Germline CDR1 is SGHRS and CDR2 is YFSETQ. Trimming left V 0 bases short and J 4 bases short, with 8 bases between. The CDR3 is CASSLDDHYEQYF. CDR3 nucleotide sequence: TGCGCCAGCAGCTTGGACGACCATTACGAGCAGTACTTC.

This clone occurred once. The V and J genes are TRBV12-3 or TRBV12-4 and TRBJ2-7, with TRBD1 as a possible D gene (6 bases). The CDR3 has 13 residues. V was shortened by 3 bases and J by 6 bases, with 12 bases between the two germline ends. CDR3 bases: TGTGCCAGCAGTTTGTTACAGGGCTCCGAGCAGTACTTC. This translates into CASSLLQGSEQYF.

This chain uses TRBV11-3 with TRBJ2-5; TRBD2 agrees at 9 bases. V was pared by 5 bases and J by 2 bases, with 15 bases of the junction left unmatched. There are 18 residues in the CDR3. The germline CDR1 and CDR2 sequences are SGHNT and YENEEA. The CDR3: CASSGPGAGGPGQETQYF. The CDR3 DNA is TGTGCCAGCAGCGGGCCTGGGGCGGGAGGGCCAGGACAAGAGACCCAGTACTTC.

CDR3 sequence reads: CASSPGLAGVDEQFF. CDR3 nucleotide sequence: TGTGCCAGCAGCCCGGGACTAGCGGGAGTGGATGAGCAGTTCTTC. The chain combines TRBV7-6 with TRBJ2-1; 14 bases match TRBD2. The CDR3 is 15 amino acids. Losses at the gene ends were 5 bases for V and 8 bases for J; bases not matched to a gene: 5. The germline CDR1 and CDR2 sequences are SGHVS and FNYEAQ.

The chain couples TRBV6-1 to TRBJ1-6; 8 positions match TRBD1. J gave up 10 bases and V 1 base, and 6 bases lay outside the gene matches. Looked up from germline, CDR1 is MNHNS and CDR2 is SASEGT. The CDR3 sequence is 15 residues long. CDR3 DNA sequence: TGTGCCAGCAGTGAAGTGGGGACAGGAGTCTCACCCCTCCACTTT. This sequence encodes CASSEVGTGVSPLHF.

The CDR3, as DNA: TGTGCCAGCAGCCCAGGGCCTAGTAACTCCTACGAGCAGTACTTC. This encodes CASSPGPSNSYEQYF. The chain has TRBV13 and TRBJ2-7; the D gene is possibly TRBD1 (5 bases). Trimming stripped 5 bases from V and 0 bases from J, with 14 bases between. Germline V gives CDR1 PRHDT, CDR2 FYEKMQ (reference sequence). The CDR3 extends over 15 amino acids.

The rearrangement links TRBV10-3 to TRBJ1-2; D gene uncertain. Germline-derived CDR1 and CDR2 are ENHRY and SYGVKD. The CDR3 length is 15 residues. Between the trimmed V and J ends, which lost 2 bases and 1 base, there was a span of 11 bases. CDR3 in DNA: TGTGCCATCAGTGAGGGGCCGACGTATAACTATGGCTACACCTTC. Amino acid sequence: CAISEGPTYNYGYTF.

The gene calls are TRBV19 and TRBJ2-3; 7 nucleotides match TRBD2. The CDR3 covers 15 residues. J gave up 3 bases and V 4 bases, and 7 bases lay outside the gene matches. Germline V lookup: CDR1 LNHDA, CDR2 SQIVND (reference sequence). The CDR3 spells CASSTQRDRTDTQYF. In DNA, the CDR3 is TGTGCCAGTAGTACACAGCGGGATCGGACAGATACGCAGTATTTT. Filled out from reference TRBV19 and TRBJ2-3, the complete variable domain reads DGGITQSPKYLFRKEGQNVTLSCEQNLNHDAMYWYRQDPGQGLRLIYYSQIVNDFQKGDIAEGYSVSREKKESFPLTVTSAQKNPTAFYLCASSTQRDRTDTQYFGPGTRLTVL.

This chain uses TRBV7-3 with TRBJ2-1; 12 nucleotides line up with TRBD2. Per the germline V gene, CDR1 is SGHTA and CDR2 is FQGTGA. The CDR3 is 16 amino acids. V lost 5 bases and J lost 4; bases outside the gene matches: 6. The CDR3, as DNA: TGTGCCAGCAGCCCCATGACTAGCGGGAGTTACAATGAGCAGTTCTTC. Its protein product is CASSPMTSGSYNEQFF.

V is TRBV10-3 and J is TRBJ2-3; D remains unclear. This CDR3 contains 15 residues. Between the trimmed V and J ends, which lost 2 bases and 5 bases, there was a span of 14 bases. Germline V gene data show CDR1 as ENHRY and CDR2 as SYGVKD. CDR3 amino acids: CAISERDRAQDTQYF. Here the CDR3 DNA reads TGTGCCATCAGTGAGAGAGACCGGGCACAAGATACGCAGTATTTT.

The genes are TRBV5-4 and TRBJ2-3, with 7 bases lining up with TRBD1. In germline, CDR1 is SGHNT, CDR2 YYREEE (reference sequence). The CDR3 is 15 residues long. The trim removed 0 bases at V and 1 base at J, leaving 2 bases unmatched. The CDR3 spells CASSLDRGRTDTQYF. For the CDR3, the DNA is TGTGCCAGCAGCTTGGACAGGGGTCGCACAGATACGCAGTATTTT.